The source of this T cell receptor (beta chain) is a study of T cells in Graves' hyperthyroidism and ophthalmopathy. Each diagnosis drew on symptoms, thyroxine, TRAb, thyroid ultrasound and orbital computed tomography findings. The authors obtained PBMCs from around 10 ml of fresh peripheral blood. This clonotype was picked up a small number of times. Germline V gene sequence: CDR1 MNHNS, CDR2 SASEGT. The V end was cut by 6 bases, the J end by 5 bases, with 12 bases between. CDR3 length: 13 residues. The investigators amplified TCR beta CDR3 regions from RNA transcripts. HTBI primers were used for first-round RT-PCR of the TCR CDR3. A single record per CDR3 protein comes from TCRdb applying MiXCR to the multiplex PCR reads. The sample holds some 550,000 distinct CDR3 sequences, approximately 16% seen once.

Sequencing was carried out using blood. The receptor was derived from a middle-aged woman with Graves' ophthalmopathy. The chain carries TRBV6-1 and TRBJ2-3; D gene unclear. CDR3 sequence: CASSVWVEDTQYF. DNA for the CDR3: TGTGCCAGCAGCGTTTGGGTAGAAGATACGCAGTATTTT.